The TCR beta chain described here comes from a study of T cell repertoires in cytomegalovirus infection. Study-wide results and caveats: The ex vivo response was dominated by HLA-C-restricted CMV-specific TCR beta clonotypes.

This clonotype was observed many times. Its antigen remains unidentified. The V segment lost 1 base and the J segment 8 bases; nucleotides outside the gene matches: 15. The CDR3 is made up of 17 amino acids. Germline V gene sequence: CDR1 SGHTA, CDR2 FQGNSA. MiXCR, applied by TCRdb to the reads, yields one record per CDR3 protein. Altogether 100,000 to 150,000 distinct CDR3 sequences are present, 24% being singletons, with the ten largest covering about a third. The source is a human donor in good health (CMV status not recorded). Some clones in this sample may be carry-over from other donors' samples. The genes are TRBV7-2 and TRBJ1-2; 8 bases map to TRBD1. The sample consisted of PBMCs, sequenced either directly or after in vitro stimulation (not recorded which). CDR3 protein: CASSLVGTGVSLGGYTF. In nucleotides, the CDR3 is TGTGCCAGCAGCTTAGTGGGGACAGGAGTAAGCCTTGGAGGCTACACCTTC.